The 28 T cell receptor beta chains presented below share a single source sample, sequenced in a study of T-cell memory formation after mild COVID-19. TCRdb reprocessed the 5' RACE reads via MiXCR and lists one record per CDR3 protein. Of a few hundred thousand distinct CDR3 sequences listed, about 16% are singletons. Material for sequencing was PBMCs or a T cell subset sorted from them (not recorded which). All receptors derive from a man younger than 35 who had mild COVID-19 (a few samples of this study predate the infection). Cell type and time point are not known.

The V and J genes are TRBV4-1 and TRBJ2-7; D perhaps matches TRBD1 (6 bases). With 4 bases removed from V and 0 bases from J, the gap between germline ends came to 13 bases. This CDR3 comprises 15 residues. The germline gives CDR1 MGHRA, CDR2 YSYEKL. CDR3 in DNA: TGCGCCAGCAGCCTACAGGGTTTTACCTCCTACGAGCAGTACTTC. It yields the protein CASSLQGFTSYEQYF.

The genes are TRBV28 and TRBJ2-2, with 7 bases fitting TRBD1. The CDR3 is 16 amino acids. Germline values: CDR1 MDHEN, CDR2 SYDVKM. V shed 6 bases, J shed 6 bases, and the junction held 13 bases outside the gene matches. CDR3 residues: CASSPGRTGEPGELFF. The CDR3 DNA follows: TGTGCCAGCAGCCCGGGCCGAACAGGGGAGCCCGGGGAGCTGTTTTTT.

A few counts support this clonotype. The chain employs TRBV5-1 and TRBJ1-6; maybe TRBD1 (5 bases). The CDR3 has 15 residues. V lost 1 base and J lost 8, with 13 bases in between. Germline-derived CDR1 and CDR2 are SGHRS and YFSETQ. CDR3 residues: CASSLFQTGDSPLHF. CDR3 nucleotides: TGCGCCAGCAGCTTGTTCCAGACGGGGGATTCACCCCTCCACTTT.

The CDR3 reads CASSPFGNYGYTF. CDR3 DNA: TGCGCCAGCAGCCCATTCGGGAACTATGGCTACACCTTC. This chain joins TRBV5-1 and TRBJ1-2; D gene ambiguous. The ends were cut back, 4 bases at V and 2 bases at J, with 9 bases in the middle. The CDR3 sequence is 13 residues long. Germline CDR1 SGHRS, CDR2 YFSETQ.

This chain links TRBV27 with TRBJ2-1, with TRBD2 identical over 9 bases. The CDR3 spans 18 residues. V lost 4 bases to trimming and J lost 0 bases; unmatched junction nucleotides: 10. Germline V lookup: CDR1 MNHEY, CDR2 SMNVEV (reference sequence). CDR3 sequence (DNA): TGTGCCAGCAGTTCGGGGCGGGGGGGGGTCAGCTCCTACAATGAGCAGTTCTTC. This codes for CASSSGRGGVSSYNEQFF.

This clonotype was counted only a few times. V is TRBV12-3 or TRBV12-4 and J is TRBJ2-5; possibly TRBD1 for D (5 bases). V was trimmed by 6 bases and J by 9 bases, leaving 23 bases between them. The CDR3 has 15 amino acids. The CDR3: CASSPPTAPKGAQYF. The DNA for the CDR3 is TGTGCCAGCAGCCCCCCTACGGCTCCGAAAGGGGCCCAGTACTTC.

This chain links TRBV5-4 with TRBJ2-1, with TRBD2 identical over 7 bases. This CDR3 comprises 16 residues. Germline values: CDR1 SGHNT, CDR2 YYREEE (reference sequence). The V and J ends lost 1 base and 2 bases, in that order; junction bases with no gene match: 6. This CDR3 is CASSLRRGSTYNEQFF. DNA of the CDR3: TGTGCCAGCAGCTTGCGGCGGGGGTCAACCTACAATGAGCAGTTCTTC.

V usage is TRBV7-8 and J usage is TRBJ2-4; TRBD1 might be the D (5 bases). The ends were cut back, 5 bases at V and 8 bases at J, with 16 bases in the middle. Germline V gene data show CDR1 as SGHVS and CDR2 as FQNEAQ. This CDR3 contains 14 residues. CDR3 in DNA: TGTGCCAGCAGCCCGCAGGGTGCTGGAGACATTCAGTACTTC. It translates to CASSPQGAGDIQYF.

This clonotype was seen a few times. This chain links TRBV27 with TRBJ2-6; D might be TRBD2 (6 bases). From germline, CDR1 is MNHEY and CDR2 SMNVEV (reference sequence). The CDR3 runs to 15 residues. Trimming took 5 bases from V and 2 from J, leaving 10 bases between them. CDR3 DNA: TGTGCCAGCAGTAGGTCGGGGGCTGGGGCCAACGTCCTGACTTTC. It yields the protein CASSRSGAGANVLTF.

The chain is built from TRBV14 and TRBJ2-1, with 8 positions matching TRBD2. The ends lost 2 bases at V and 6 bases at J; junction bases unmatched: 6. This CDR3 has 15 residues. From germline, CDR1 is SGHDN and CDR2 FVKESK. The CDR3 nucleotides are TGTGCCAGCAGCCAACCCGGGGGGGAAATCAATGAGCAGTTCTTC. Residues: CASSQPGGEINEQFF.

This clonotype occurred a few times. The chain has TRBV20-1 and TRBJ2-3; D is perhaps TRBD1 (6 bases). The CDR3 spans 11 residues. The germline V gene encodes CDR1 DFQATT and CDR2 SNEGSKA (reference sequence). The V end was cut by 6 bases, the J end by 6 bases, with 10 bases between. The chain's CDR3 is CSATGRDTQYF. The CDR3 DNA reads as TGCAGTGCCACAGGGCGGGATACGCAGTATTTT.

This clonotype was observed a few times. A junction end diverges from the germline sequence, so it may reflect a read error. This chain uses TRBV18 with TRBJ2-5; D not resolved. Germline loops: CDR1 KGHSH, CDR2 LQKENI. This CDR3 spans 15 amino acids. The CDR3 coding sequence is TGTGCCAGCTCACCCTACCTGACGGACCAGGAGACCCAGTACTTC. Residues: CASSPYLTDQETQYF.

The chain is built from TRBV5-4 and TRBJ2-3; 7 bases match TRBD2. Germline loops: CDR1 SGHNT, CDR2 YYREEE (reference sequence). Trimming at V came to 1 base and at J to 0 bases, leaving 5 bases not matched to a gene. The CDR3 is made up of 16 amino acids. The CDR3: CASSLKTGGSTDTQYF. Here the CDR3 DNA reads TGTGCCAGCAGCTTGAAGACCGGGGGGAGCACAGATACGCAGTATTTT. The whole variable domain, filled in from reference TRBV5-4 and TRBJ2-3, reads ETGVTQSPTHLIKTRGQQVTLRCSSQSGHNTVSWYQQALGQGPQFIFQYYREEENGRGNFPPRFSGLQFPNYSSELNVNALELDDSALYLCASSLKTGGSTDTQYFGPGTRLTVL.

The table lists this clonotype with a few counts. This chain connects TRBV18 to TRBJ2-3; possibly TRBD1 or TRBD2 for D (5 bases each). V shed 4 bases and J shed 2 bases, with 34 bases lying between them. The CDR3 totals 22 residues. CDR1 KGHSH and CDR2 LQKENI come from the germline V gene. The CDR3 region has the DNA TGTGCCAGCTCACTGTTTGAGGGGCTGCGAGCCCCGAAGAAGCCGAACACAGATACGCAGTATTTT. Protein: CASSLFEGLRAPKKPNTDTQYF. Full variable domain (outside the CDR3, taken from reference TRBV18 and TRBJ2-3): NAGVMQNPRHLVRRRGQEARLRCSPMKGHSHVYWYRQLPEEGLKFMVYLQKENIIDESGMPKERFSAEFPKEGPSILRIQQVVRGDSAAYFCASSLFEGLRAPKKPNTDTQYFGPGTRLTVL.

A single count supports this clonotype. CDR3 DNA: TGTGCCACCCAGCAGGGAAACCAGCCCCAGCATTTT. It is translated as CATQQGNQPQHF. This sequence joins TRBV6-6 and TRBJ1-5; possible D gene TRBD1, 5 bases. V was cut by 10 bases and J by 7 bases, with 14 bases left in between. CDR1 is MNHNY and CDR2 is SVGAGI in the germline V gene (reference sequence). The CDR3 has 12 amino acids.

This clonotype appeared a few times. The chain couples TRBV10-2 to TRBJ2-7; 9 nucleotides line up with TRBD1. This CDR3 is built from 12 residues. CDR1 WSHSY and CDR2 SAAADI come from the germline V gene. The V gene end was trimmed by 10 bases and the J gene end by 5 bases; junction bases not matched to a gene: 6. The CDR3 is CATSGTGNEQYF. The CDR3 DNA follows: TGCGCCACCTCCGGGACAGGGAACGAGCAGTACTTC.

This clonotype occurred many times. This chain links TRBV28 with TRBJ2-2, with D perhaps matching TRBD2 (6 bases). Trimming left V 7 bases short and J 2 bases short, with 14 bases between. This CDR3 has 15 residues. The germline gives CDR1 MDHEN, CDR2 SYDVKM. As DNA, the CDR3 is TGTGCCAGCACCCACTCGGGACTTAACACCGGGGAGCTGTTTTTT. As protein: CASTHSGLNTGELFF.

The gene calls are TRBV9 and TRBJ2-3; TRBD2 matches at 9 bases. The ends lost 0 bases at V and 6 bases at J; junction bases unmatched: 5. The V gene's germline CDR1 is SGDLS and CDR2 YYNGEE. The CDR3 sequence is 15 residues long. The CDR3 region has the DNA TGTGCCAGCAGCGTAGGGACTAGCGACTGGGATACGCAGTATTTT. As protein: CASSVGTSDWDTQYF.

The chain recombines TRBV5-4 with TRBJ2-7; D tentatively fits TRBD1 or TRBD2 (5 bases each). V lost 5 bases to trimming and J lost 7 bases, with 16 bases between them. Germline CDR1 SGHNT, CDR2 YYREEE (reference sequence). The CDR3 consists of 13 residues. The DNA for the CDR3 is TGTGCCAGCAGACTGACCCGGGACGGGGAGCAGTACGTC. This sequence encodes CASRLTRDGEQYV.

This clonotype was observed a handful of times. The chain has TRBV2 and TRBJ2-3; 8 bases fit TRBD1. Trimming at V came to 6 bases and at J to 3 bases, leaving 8 bases not matched to a gene. The CDR3 is 15 residues long. CDR1 is SNHLY and CDR2 is FYNNEI in the germline V gene. The CDR3 region is CASRSGGDKTDTQYF. The CDR3 nucleotides read TGTGCCAGCAGGTCAGGGGGCGATAAGACAGATACGCAGTATTTT. Filled out from reference TRBV2 and TRBJ2-3, the complete variable domain reads EPEVTQTPSHQVTQMGQEVILRCVPISNHLYFYWYRQILGQKVEFLVSFYNNEISEKSEIFDDQFSVERPDGSNFTLKIRSTKLEDSAMYFCASRSGGDKTDTQYFGPGTRLTVL.

The V and J genes are TRBV6-5 and TRBJ2-2; TRBD1 or TRBD2 may be the D gene (5 bases each). This CDR3 region has 14 residues. In germline, CDR1 is MNHEY, CDR2 SVGAGI. Trimming removed 8 bases at V and 2 bases at J, with 12 bases between. CDR3 sequence reads: CASGGRLNTGELFF. In DNA, the CDR3 is TGTGCCAGCGGGGGACGGCTAAACACCGGGGAGCTGTTTTTT.

This clonotype was seen a handful of times. This chain links TRBV4-1 with TRBJ1-2; 7 bases are a match to TRBD1. V shed 6 bases and J 1 base; nucleotides not matched to a gene: 5. The CDR3 spans 14 residues. The germline CDR1 and CDR2 sequences are MGHRA and YSYEKL. Here the CDR3 DNA reads TGCGCCAGCAGGCCAGACAGGGATAACTATGGCTACACCTTC. Translated: CASRPDRDNYGYTF.

The chain links TRBV9 to TRBJ2-1; D unresolved. The CDR3 spans 14 residues. Per the germline V gene, CDR1 is SGDLS and CDR2 is YYNGEE. V gave up 0 bases and J gave up 8 bases, with 12 bases separating them. CDR3 nucleotide sequence: TGTGCCAGCAGCGTAGGTTACCCATGGGATGAGCAGTTCTTC. Protein sequence: CASSVGYPWDEQFF.

This clonotype occurred a few times. CDR3 amino acids: CASSYGSGVNTEAFF. In DNA form, the CDR3 reads TGTGCCAGCAGCTATGGTTCGGGGGTGAACACTGAAGCTTTCTTT. The chain combines TRBV7-2 with TRBJ1-1; possible D gene TRBD1, 5 bases. The V end lost 4 bases, the J end lost 0 bases, and 12 bases lay between the germline ends. Germline V gives CDR1 SGHTA, CDR2 FQGNSA. The CDR3 has 15 amino acids.

In this sample, this clonotype turned up a few times. This chain connects TRBV9 to TRBJ2-3; 9 nucleotides line up with TRBD2. The CDR3 is 16 amino acids. V trimming: 3 bases; J trimming: 2 bases; junction bases outside the gene matches: 7. Germline V lookup: CDR1 SGDLS, CDR2 YYNGEE. The CDR3 DNA reads as TGTGCCAGCAGCGCCCACGGCGGGGGGGCCACAGATACGCAGTATTTT. It is translated as CASSAHGGGATDTQYF.

The J gene is TRBJ2-7, the V gene TRBV18; TRBD1 agrees at 9 bases. V dropped 2 bases and J dropped 7; count of bases not matched to a gene: 3. The CDR3 runs to 13 residues. The germline V gene encodes CDR1 KGHSH and CDR2 LQKENI. CDR3 DNA sequence: TGTGCCAGCTCACCAGGGACAGGGTGGGAGCAGTACTTC. Its protein product is CASSPGTGWEQYF.

J is TRBJ2-1 and V is TRBV20-1; 7 bases are shared with TRBD2. CDR1 and CDR2 (germline): DFQATT, SNEGSKA (reference sequence). After removal of 0 bases from V and 2 bases from J, the junction contained 4 bases not matched to a gene. The CDR3 is 15 amino acids. CDR3 nucleotides: TGCAGTGCTAGAGATCCAGCGGGGCCCTACAATGAGCAGTTCTTC. As protein: CSARDPAGPYNEQFF.

V usage is TRBV12-3 or TRBV12-4 and J usage is TRBJ1-4; a possible D gene is TRBD1 (5 bases). V lost 7 bases and J lost 7, with 22 bases in between. The CDR3 consists of 16 residues. CDR3 DNA sequence: TGTGCCAGCACCATAGGCCCCGGACAAGGGAGTGAAAAACTGTTTTTT. This codes for CASTIGPGQGSEKLFF.